This T cell receptor (beta chain) comes out of a study of T cells in Graves' hyperthyroidism and ophthalmopathy. General observations from the study: In the blood, most expanded thyroid clonotypes above 0.001 appeared as well.

Stability of Graves' hyperthyroidism was defined as absent ophthalmopathy progression within 18 months. From RNA transcripts, TCR beta CDR3 regions were amplified. TCR CDR3 regions were first amplified by RT-PCR with HTBI primers. MiXCR, run by TCRdb on the multiplex PCR reads, gives a single entry per CDR3 protein. The sample records fewer than 850,000 distinct CDR3 sequences, roughly 17% being singletons. This clonotype was counted a few times. Its matching antigen is unknown. Its ends do not fully match the called genes, so a read error is possible. The CDR3 is 15 residues long. CDR1 and CDR2 (germline): KGHDR, SFDVKD.

This TCR was sampled from a man in his fifties with Graves' hyperthyroidism. The sequencing input was blood. The chain combines TRBV24-1 with TRBJ2-3, with D uncertain. The CDR3 protein is CAASELVGATDTQYF. CDR3 in DNA: TGTGCCGCCAGTGAGCTTGTGGGCGCGACAGATACGCAGTATTTT.